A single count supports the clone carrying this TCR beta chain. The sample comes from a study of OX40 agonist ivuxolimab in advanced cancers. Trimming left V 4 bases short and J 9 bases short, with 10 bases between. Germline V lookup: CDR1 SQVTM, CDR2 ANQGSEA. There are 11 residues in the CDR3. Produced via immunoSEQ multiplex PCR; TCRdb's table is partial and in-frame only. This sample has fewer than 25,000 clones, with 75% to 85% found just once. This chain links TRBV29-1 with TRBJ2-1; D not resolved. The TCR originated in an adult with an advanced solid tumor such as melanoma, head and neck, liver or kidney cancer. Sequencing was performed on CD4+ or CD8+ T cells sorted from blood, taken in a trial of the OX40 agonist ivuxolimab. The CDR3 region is CSVGSRPEQFF. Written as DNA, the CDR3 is TGCAGCGTTGGCTCCCGGCCTGAGCAGTTCTTC.